This entry lists 13 T cell receptor beta chains sequenced from one sample in a study of blood T cell repertoires in COVID-19 (dated by TCRdb to the early 2020s). The library was generated by the immunoSEQ multiplex PCR assay. TCRdb carries this immuneACCESS record with in-frame sequences only. Its versions omit some clonotypes, under half of them owing to an unresolved V gene in the studies checked, with the rest unexplained. The sample table holds some 120,000 clones, of which less than 90% were seen once. The ten most abundant clones make up around 13% of the sample. What was sequenced was peripheral blood. Receptors were obtained from a woman under 40 who had recovered from COVID-19.

The chain combines TRBV27 with TRBJ1-1, with D possibly TRBD1 on 5 matching bases. The V end was cut by 6 bases, the J end by 4 bases, with 9 bases between. Germline CDR1 MNHEY, CDR2 SMNVEV (reference sequence). The CDR3 spans 12 residues. The CDR3 here is CASRGRVTEAFF. CDR3 sequence (DNA): TGTGCCAGCAGGGGGCGAGTCACTGAAGCTTTCTTT.

The chain carries TRBV7-9 and TRBJ2-5; possibly TRBD1 for D (5 bases). This CDR3 comprises 19 residues. Trimming removed 3 bases at V and 5 bases at J, with 28 bases between. Germline V gene sequence: CDR1 SEHNR, CDR2 FQNEAQ (reference sequence). The CDR3 loop reads CASSFIRALGPEKAETQYF. In DNA, the CDR3 is TGTGCCAGCAGCTTTATTAGGGCTTTGGGGCCCGAGAAAGCTGAGACCCAGTACTTC.

This clone was recorded only once. V usage is TRBV5-1 and J usage is TRBJ2-5, with TRBD1 as a possible D gene (6 bases). Deletions cut 0 bases from V and 5 bases from J, with 20 bases between. The CDR3 has 17 residues. Per the germline V gene, CDR1 is SGHRS and CDR2 is YFSETQ. CDR3 sequence reads: CASSLAGHPRGLETQYF. CDR3 coding DNA: TGCGCCAGCAGCTTGGCGGGACACCCGAGGGGCTTGGAGACCCAGTACTTC.

This clone was counted only a few times. The rearrangement joins TRBV9 to TRBJ2-1, with 7 bases aligning to TRBD1. The V gene's germline CDR1 is SGDLS and CDR2 YYNGEE. The CDR3 covers 13 residues. V trimming: 4 bases; J trimming: 6 bases; junction bases outside the gene matches: 4. DNA for the CDR3: TGTGCCAGCAGCATCGGACAGGTCAATGAGCAGTTCTTC. It is translated as CASSIGQVNEQFF.

This clone was detected only once. The chain is built from TRBV27 and TRBJ2-1; D is uncertain. Germline CDR1 MNHEY, CDR2 SMNVEV (reference sequence). V was shortened by 5 bases and J by 12 bases, with 17 bases between the two germline ends. The CDR3 covers 13 residues. The CDR3 spells CASSPDLARVQFF. For the CDR3, the DNA is TGTGCCAGCAGTCCCGACTTGGCCCGGGTGCAGTTCTTC.

This chain uses TRBV11-2 with TRBJ2-7; the D is unclear. The CDR3 has 11 residues. Germline V gene lookup returns CDR1 SGHAT and CDR2 FQNNGV. Trimming pared 3 bases from V and 12 bases from J, leaving 12 bases between. The CDR3 reads CASSFSAELYF. In DNA form, the CDR3 reads TGTGCCAGCAGCTTTTCTGCGGAACTGTACTTC.

This clone was seen once. This chain connects TRBV30 to TRBJ1-1; D not resolved. Trimming took 8 bases from V and 12 from J, leaving 19 bases between them. The CDR3 consists of 11 residues. Germline V gives CDR1 GTSNPN, CDR2 SVGIG (reference sequence). Here the CDR3 reads CAASSAPKPFF. CDR3 DNA: TGTGCCGCTAGCAGCGCCCCGAAACCTTTCTTT. The full variable domain, completed using reference TRBV30 and TRBJ1-1, is SQTIHQWPATLVQPVGSPLSLECTVEGTSNPNLYWYRQAAGRGLQLLFYSVGIGQISSEVPQNLSASRPQDRQFILSSKKLLLSDSGFYLCAASSAPKPFFGQGTRLTVV.

This rearrangement joins TRBV7-3 to TRBJ2-1, with 7 nucleotides matching TRBD2. Trimming took 2 bases from V and 4 from J; bases not matched to a gene: 11. The CDR3 spans 17 residues. The germline V gene encodes CDR1 SGHTA and CDR2 FQGTGA. CDR3 DNA: TGTGCCAGCAGCTTAGGAGGGGACGGGAGGCCATACAATGAGCAGTTCTTC. It yields the protein CASSLGGDGRPYNEQFF.

The chain carries TRBV6-5 and TRBJ1-4; 8 nucleotides agree with TRBD1. Unmatched junction bases numbered 11, after V lost 7 bases and J lost 7 bases. Germline lookup yields CDR1 MNHEY and CDR2 SVGAGI. This CDR3 has 15 residues. CDR3: CASTPTGQGTEKLFF. CDR3 bases: TGTGCCAGCACCCCGACCGGACAGGGAACTGAAAAACTGTTTTTT.

The CDR3 region is CASSQGRQGAYEQYF. In nucleotides, the CDR3 is TGTGCCAGCAGCCAAGGTCGACAGGGAGCCTACGAGCAGTACTTC. V usage is TRBV3-1 (or the pseudogene TRBV3-2) and J usage is TRBJ2-7, with 7 bases that match TRBD1. The CDR3 covers 15 residues. Unmatched junction bases numbered 5, after V lost 1 base and J lost 2 bases. CDR1 LGHDT and CDR2 YNNKEL come from the germline V gene (reference sequence).

The V gene is TRBV7-9, the J gene TRBJ1-1; D is perhaps TRBD1 (5 bases). Germline lookup yields CDR1 SEHNR and CDR2 FQNEAQ (reference sequence). V shed 0 bases and J shed 10 bases, with 12 bases lying between them. CDR3 length: 13 residues. Here the CDR3 reads CASSLAGQGGAFF. CDR3 sequence (DNA): TGTGCCAGCAGCTTAGCAGGGCAGGGCGGAGCTTTCTTT.

The chain is built from TRBV6-1 and TRBJ1-5, with D unresolved. The length of the CDR3 is 14 residues. Deletions cut 0 bases from V and 2 bases from J, with 5 bases between. CDR1 is MNHNS, CDR2 SASEGT, per germline. The CDR3 here is CASSEASGNQPQHF. The CDR3, as DNA: TGTGCCAGCAGTGAAGCCAGCGGCAATCAGCCCCAGCATTTT.

The chain employs TRBV19 and TRBJ1-1; TRBD1 might be the D (5 bases). CDR1 and CDR2 (germline): LNHDA, SQIVND (reference sequence). The germline V and J ends were trimmed by 10 bases and 0 bases, with 12 bases remaining between them. The CDR3 length is 13 residues. The CDR3 DNA follows: TGTGCCATCCGAGCGACAGTGAACACTGAAGCTTTCTTT. The encoded protein is CAIRATVNTEAFF.